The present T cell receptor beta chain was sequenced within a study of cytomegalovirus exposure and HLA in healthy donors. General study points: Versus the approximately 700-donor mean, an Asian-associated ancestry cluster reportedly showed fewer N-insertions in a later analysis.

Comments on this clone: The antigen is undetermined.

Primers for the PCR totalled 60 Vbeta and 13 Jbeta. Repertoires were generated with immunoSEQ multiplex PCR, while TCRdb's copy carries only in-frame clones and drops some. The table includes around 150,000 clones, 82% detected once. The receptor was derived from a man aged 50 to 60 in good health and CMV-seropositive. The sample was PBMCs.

The CDR3 loop is CASIWPPPRREGVADTQYF. The CDR3 DNA follows: TGTGCCAGCATTTGGCCCCCACCGCGGCGGGAGGGAGTTGCGGATACGCAGTATTTT. This chain connects TRBV21-1 to TRBJ2-3; the table's D gene call, TRBD2, was not cross checked with the DNA. TRBV21-1 is tagged as a pseudogene. The CDR3 runs to 19 residues.